The 10 T cell receptor beta chains below were found in one sample sequenced in a study of CD8+CD57+ T cells in acquired aplastic anemia. Genomic DNA constituted the template upon which TCR beta VDJ and CDR3 profiling was performed. TCRdb ran MiXCR on the reads and lists one entry per CDR3 protein. The sample has tens of thousands of distinct CDR3 sequences, over 55% seen once; the top ten hold 59%. Sequencing involved patients with CD8+CD57+ cell expansion previously shown by flow cytometry. The sequencing input was sorted CD4+, CD8+, or CD8+CD57+ T cells (not recorded which) from PBMCs. The receptors originated from a human donor with aplastic anemia.

The V gene is TRBV12-3 or TRBV12-4, the J gene TRBJ1-1, with TRBD1 matching over 8 bases. The CDR3 consists of 13 residues. Trimming cost V 4 bases and J 3 bases; bases outside gene matches: 1. The CDR3 reads CASSWTGYTEAFF. In nucleotides, the CDR3 is TGTGCCAGCAGTTGGACAGGGTACACTGAAGCTTTCTTT.

J is TRBJ1-1 and V is TRBV9; D not certain. V gave up 0 bases and J gave up 1 base, with 4 bases separating them. Looked up from germline, CDR1 is SGDLS and CDR2 is YYNGEE. The CDR3 runs to 13 residues. The CDR3 spells CASSVGPNTEAFF. In DNA form, the CDR3 reads TGTGCCAGCAGCGTAGGTCCGAACACTGAAGCTTTCTTT. The full variable domain, completed using reference TRBV9 and TRBJ1-1, is DSGVTQTPKHLITATGQRVTLRCSPRSGDLSVYWYQQSLDQGLQFLIQYYNGEERAKGNILERFSAQQFPDLHSELNLSSLELGDSALYFCASSVGPNTEAFFGQGTRLTVV.

This clonotype was detected many times. This chain links TRBV28 with TRBJ2-3, with D tentatively TRBD1 (6 bases). Germline lookup yields CDR1 MDHEN and CDR2 SYDVKM. V lost 4 bases and J 0 bases, leaving 11 bases between the germline ends. CDR3 length: 15 residues. The CDR3 loop is CASSYRVGSTDTQYF. Here the CDR3 DNA reads TGTGCCAGCAGTTACAGGGTTGGAAGCACAGATACGCAGTATTTT. The complete variable domain, with remaining parts taken from reference TRBV28 and TRBJ2-3, reads DVKVTQSSRYLVKRTGEKVFLECVQDMDHENMFWYRQDPGLGLRLIYFSYDVKMKEKGDIPEGYSVSREKKERFSLILESASTNQTSMYLCASSYRVGSTDTQYFGPGTRLTVL.

This clonotype was counted once. The V gene is TRBV20-1, the J gene TRBJ1-2, with D possibly TRBD1 on 5 matching bases. Germline V CDR1 and CDR2: DFQATT, SNEGSKA (reference sequence). The CDR3 contains 11 residues. V was shortened by 4 bases and J by 7 bases, with 10 bases between the two germline ends. The CDR3 DNA reads as TGCAGTGCTATCACAGGAGGTGGCTACACCTTC. It encodes CSAITGGGYTF.

The genes are TRBV19 and TRBJ1-5; D is uncertain. Deletions cut 3 bases from V and 11 bases from J, with 8 bases between. Germline CDR1 reads LNHDA; CDR2 reads SQIVND (reference sequence). CDR3 length equals 11 residues. The DNA for the CDR3 is TGTGCCAGTAGTATGGGCCAAACCCAGCATTTT. Translated: CASSMGQTQHF.

The CDR3 reads CASSSGTSLYSNQPQHF. CDR3 nucleotide sequence: TGTGCCAGTAGTTCCGGGACAAGTCTTTATAGCAATCAGCCCCAGCATTTT. The V call is TRBV19, the J call TRBJ1-5, with D possibly TRBD1 on 6 matching bases. Trimming took 5 bases from V and 0 from J, leaving 17 bases between them. CDR1 is LNHDA and CDR2 is SQIVND in the germline V gene (reference sequence). CDR3 length: 17 amino acids. The whole variable domain, filled in from reference TRBV19 and TRBJ1-5, reads DGGITQSPKYLFRKEGQNVTLSCEQNLNHDAMYWYRQDPGQGLRLIYYSQIVNDFQKGDIAEGYSVSREKKESFPLTVTSAQKNPTAFYLCASSSGTSLYSNQPQHFGDGTRLSIL.

This chain uses TRBV19 with TRBJ2-7; TRBD2 aligns across 12 bases. V was clipped by 5 bases and J by 3 bases; unmatched bases: 2. The germline gives CDR1 LNHDA, CDR2 SQIVND (reference sequence). This CDR3 has 14 residues. The CDR3 protein is CASSLAGGFYEQYF. Written as DNA, the CDR3 is TGTGCCAGTAGTCTAGCGGGAGGGTTCTACGAGCAGTACTTC.

This clonotype was seen ten or more times. This chain connects TRBV15 to TRBJ1-2; no firm D call. Germline loops: CDR1 LNHNV, CDR2 YYDKDF (reference sequence). The CDR3 has 16 amino acids. V shed 0 bases and J shed 1 base, with 12 bases lying between them. This CDR3 reads CATSRDHAGLNYGYTF. CDR3 DNA sequence: TGTGCCACCAGCAGAGATCATGCAGGACTTAACTATGGCTACACCTTC.

The chain couples TRBV11-2 to TRBJ2-3; TRBD2 might be the D (7 bases). V was pared by 1 base and J by 6 bases, with 14 bases between. Germline loops: CDR1 SGHAT, CDR2 FQNNGV. CDR3 length: 15 amino acids. DNA for the CDR3: TGTGCCAGCAGCTTAGTGTGGGGGGGCCAGGATACGCAGTATTTT. Its protein product is CASSLVWGGQDTQYF. Full variable domain (rest looked up from reference TRBV11-2 and TRBJ2-3): EAGVAQSPRYKIIEKRQSVAFWCNPISGHATLYWYQQILGQGPKLLIQFQNNGVVDDSQLPKDRFSAERLKGVDSTLKIQPAKLEDSAVYLCASSLVWGGQDTQYFGPGTRLTVL.

This rearrangement joins TRBV5-4 to TRBJ1-1, with 7 bases matching TRBD1. V lost 0 bases and J lost 4; bases outside the gene matches: 9. The CDR3 extends over 16 amino acids. Germline lookup yields CDR1 SGHNT and CDR2 YYREEE (reference sequence). CDR3 sequence: CASSLGSGGYGTEAFF. DNA of the CDR3: TGTGCCAGCAGCTTGGGATCAGGGGGGTACGGCACTGAAGCTTTCTTT.